This T cell receptor (beta chain) comes out of a study of post-analysis software for immune sequencing data (dated by TCRdb to the mid-2010s). For the wider study: Recorded disease courses included relapsing-remitting, secondary progressive and progressive-relapsing multiple sclerosis, with some patients lacking subtype annotation. The patient repertoires were set against 10 to 11 previously published healthy control repertoires from donors whose ages ranged from roughly 6 to 26 years. A subset of samples was prepared in parallel using single-end sample barcoding, then pooled and co-amplified after Illumina adapter ligation. Here is what the overall study found, with its caveats: The multiple sclerosis patient group was slightly younger than the control group. Strong co-clustering of samples prepared in the same batch was shown by direct clustering with F measure, prompting a batch-effect correction. Normalized Chao1 diversity was significantly lower in multiple sclerosis patients than controls, suggesting substantial peripheral T-cell clonal expansion. Significantly higher frequencies in patients than in controls were found for five TRBV segments, including TRBV5-6, TRBV5-1 and TRBV20-1.

The germline V gene supplies CDR1 MDHEN and CDR2 SYDVKM. Relative to germline, V is missing 8 bases and J is missing 5 bases, with 18 bases of the junction outside any gene match. The CDR3, cysteine through phenylalanine, is 16 amino acids long. Solely the CDR3 DNA is kept, with 48 bases framed from the first base. To demonstrate the VDJtools post-analysis software, the study profiled TCR beta repertoires from the peripheral blood of about 13 young patients with multiple sclerosis. Multiple sclerosis patients were children and adolescents aged roughly 6 to 17 years. To prepare the library, PCR was applied. Data came from an Illumina HiSeq 2500. To reduce PCR and sequencing biases, unique molecular identifiers were built into the TCR beta cDNA libraries. Every 1 to 10 million input T cells yielded approximately 500,000 cDNA molecules, meaning each molecule approximated one T cell. The patient libraries were prepared and sequenced with the same protocol used for the earlier healthy control dataset. Within a given batch, samples were prepared together, multiplexed and sequenced on the same HiSeq lane. For the original study's pipeline: MIGEC was used to process the raw barcoded reads, and molecular identifier groups with only a single read were discarded before consensus assembly and CDR3 extraction. Clonotype tables were post-analysed with VDJtools, normalizing diversity by down-sampling all datasets to the smallest sample size. To correct batch-related cross-sample contamination, repertoire overlap clustering matched CDR3 amino acid sequences but not nucleotide sequences. Clones were called with MiXCR by TCRdb after fastp trimmed the public reads at Q25, and only in-frame beta chains were retained. Rows matching on CDR3 protein sequence are summarized as one entry with the most common DNA and genes. These V and J calls originate from TCRdb's pipeline instead of the authors' own analysis. This sample gives 750,000 to 950,000 distinct CDR3 sequences in total; about 57% of them show up just once. Of the sample, roughly 4.4% falls within the top ten clones.

Concerning this clonotype: It has no known antigen specificity. The record has no base qualities; no much larger clone is one base away.

The V gene is TRBV28 and the J gene is TRBJ2-7; the central 7 bases match TRBD1. This receptor was taken from a girl aged 5 to 17 with multiple sclerosis. Sequenced: blood. CDR3 region: CASLPSGQVLPDEQYF. The DNA is TGTGCCAGCCTGCCCTCTGGACAGGTCCTCCCCGACGAGCAGTACTTC. With all but the CDR3 taken from the reference TRBV28 and TRBJ2-7 genes, the full variable domain is: DVKVTQSSRYLVKRTGEKVFLECVQDMDHENMFWYRQDPGLGLRLIYFSYDVKMKEKGDIPEGYSVSREKKERFSLILESASTNQTSMYLCASLPSGQVLPDEQYFGPGTRLTVT.